This T cell receptor (beta chain) was recovered during a study of blood T cell repertoires in COVID-19. Study overall: Samples taken during acute and convalescent COVID-19 were collected in the United States, Italy and Spain. Sources were T cells, B-cell-depleted T cells, or PBMCs; the material itself was cDNA or gDNA.

The germline V gene encodes CDR1 SGDLS and CDR2 YYNGEE. This CDR3 is built from 16 residues. Trimming at V came to 5 bases and at J to 6 bases, leaving 11 bases not matched to a gene. The authors' processing: Reference gene primer amplification in the assay estimated nucleated cell counts. Method: immunoSEQ multiplex PCR; TCRdb's copy keeps in-frame clones and lacks some. D and trimming come from the DNA, and the V and J calls and clone size come from that table. Among over 200,000 clones, approximately 85% were seen once, and the ten largest hold around 0.7%. This receptor was taken from a human donor in a cohort sampled during active COVID-19. This chain uses TRBV9 with TRBJ2-1, with TRBD1 matching over 10 bases. The specimen was peripheral blood. CDR3 nucleotide sequence: TGTGCCAGCAGTAACTCCCCGGGACAGGGGTCCAATGAGCAGTTCTTC. Amino acid sequence: CASSNSPGQGSNEQFF. Drawing the rest from reference TRBV9 and TRBJ2-1, the complete variable domain is DSGVTQTPKHLITATGQRVTLRCSPRSGDLSVYWYQQSLDQGLQFLIQYYNGEERAKGNILERFSAQQFPDLHSELNLSSLELGDSALYFCASSNSPGQGSNEQFFGPGTRLTVL.